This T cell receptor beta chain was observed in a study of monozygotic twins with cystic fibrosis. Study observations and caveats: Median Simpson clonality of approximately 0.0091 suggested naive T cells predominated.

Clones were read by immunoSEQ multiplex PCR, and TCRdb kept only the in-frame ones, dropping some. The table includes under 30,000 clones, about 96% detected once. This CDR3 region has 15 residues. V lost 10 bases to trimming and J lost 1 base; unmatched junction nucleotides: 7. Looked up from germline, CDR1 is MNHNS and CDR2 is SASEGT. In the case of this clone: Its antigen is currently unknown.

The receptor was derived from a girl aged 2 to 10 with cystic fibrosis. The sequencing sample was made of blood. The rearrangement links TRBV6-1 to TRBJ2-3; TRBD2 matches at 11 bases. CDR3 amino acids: CATRSSGRGTDTQYF. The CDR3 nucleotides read TGTGCCACCAGAAGTAGCGGGAGGGGCACAGATACGCAGTATTTT.